These T cell receptor beta chains were read from a single sample in a study of blood T cell repertoires in COVID-19. The method was immunoSEQ multiplex PCR; TCRdb's version includes in-frame clones alone and lacks a portion of them. The repertoire has 85,000 to 100,000 clones, around 86% of them found once; the top ten carry 25% to 30%. The sequenced sample consisted of peripheral blood. These receptors all stem from a man in his fifties or sixties with active or convalescent COVID-19. The CDR3 runs from the conserved cysteine through the conserved F or W. D genes are given only for firm matches. Rows give clone size only sometimes, using once, few, many, or a class for an expanded clone.

clone_size	j_call	d_call	cdr3_length	v_call	cdr3_aa	cdr3_nt
.	TRBJ1-2	TRBD1	13	TRBV27	CASSSGGDYGYTF	TGTGCCAGCAGTTCAGGGGGCGATTATGGCTACACCTTC
.	TRBJ1-1	.	14	TRBV19	CASSIPGGLTEAFF	TGTGCCAGTAGTATACCGGGGGGGTTAACTGAAGCTTTCTTT
.	TRBJ1-5	.	15	TRBV12-5	CASSGIGGGNQPQHF	TGTGCTAGTTCCGGGATCGGTGGGGGCAATCAGCCCCAGCATTTT
.	TRBJ2-5	.	14	TRBV3-1/TRBV3-2	CASSVRDYQETQYF	TGTGCCAGCAGCGTCCGGGACTACCAAGAGACCCAGTACTTC
.	TRBJ2-5	.	15	TRBV3-1/TRBV3-2	CASSQAREGVETQYF	TGTGCCAGCAGCCAAGCCCGGGAAGGAGTAGAGACCCAGTACTTC
.	TRBJ2-3	TRBD2	19	TRBV6-6	CASSQLAGGPSSGTDTQYF	TGTGCCAGCAGTCAACTAGCGGGAGGACCAAGTTCGGGCACAGATACGCAGTATTTT
.	TRBJ2-5	TRBD2	15	TRBV9	CPRSVAGAGGETQYF	TGTCCCCGCAGCGTAGCCGGGGCGGGGGGAGAGACCCAGTACTTC
many	TRBJ2-3	TRBD2	17	TRBV4-3	CASSQGSGTSRTDTQYF	TGCGCCAGCAGCCAAGGATCTGGGACTAGCCGCACAGATACGCAGTATTTT
.	TRBJ2-7	TRBD1	14	TRBV7-2	CASRGTGTSYEQYF	TGTGCCAGCAGGGGGACAGGGACGTCCTACGAGCAGTACTTC
few	TRBJ1-2	TRBD1	17	TRBV6-1	CASSEWAGGGLNYGYTF	TGTGCCAGCAGTGAATGGGCAGGGGGAGGACTTAACTATGGCTACACCTTC
.	TRBJ2-5	.	15	TRBV5-4	CASSRNEGGRETQYF	TGTGCCAGCAGCCGCAATGAGGGGGGGAGGGAGACCCAGTACTTC
.	TRBJ1-6	TRBD1	14	TRBV30	CAWSEGQGNSPLHF	TGTGCCTGGAGTGAGGGACAGGGGAATTCACCCCTCCACTTT
.	TRBJ2-7	TRBD1	14	TRBV5-4	CASSLKGTGGEQYF	TGTGCCAGCAGCTTAAAGGGGACAGGAGGCGAGCAGTACTTC
.	TRBJ1-5	TRBD1	15	TRBV2	CASSLGQAYNQPQHF	TGTGCCAGCAGCCTGGGACAGGCGTACAATCAGCCCCAGCATTTT